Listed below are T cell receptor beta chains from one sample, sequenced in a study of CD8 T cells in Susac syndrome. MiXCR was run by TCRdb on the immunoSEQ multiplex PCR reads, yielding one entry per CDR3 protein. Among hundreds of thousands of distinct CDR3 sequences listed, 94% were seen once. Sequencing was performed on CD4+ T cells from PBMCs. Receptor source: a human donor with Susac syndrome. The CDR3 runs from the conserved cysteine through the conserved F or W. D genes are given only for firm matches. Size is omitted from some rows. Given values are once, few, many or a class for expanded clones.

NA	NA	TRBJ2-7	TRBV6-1	CASSEYEQYF	TGTGCCAGCAGTGAGTACGAGCAGTACTTC
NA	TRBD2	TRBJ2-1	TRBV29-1	CSVSQLAGTEQFF	TGCAGCGTTAGCCAACTAGCGGGGACCGAGCAGTTCTTC
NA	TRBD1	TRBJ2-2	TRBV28	CASSFQGASNTGELFF	TGTGCCAGCAGTTTTCAGGGGGCTTCGAACACCGGGGAGCTGTTTTTT
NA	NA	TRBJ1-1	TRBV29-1	CSVERRLNTEAFF	TGCAGCGTTGAACGGCGACTGAACACTGAAGCTTTCTTT
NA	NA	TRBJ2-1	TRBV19	CASSIVDGSSYNEQFF	TGTGCCAGTAGTATAGTCGATGGGAGCTCCTACAATGAGCAGTTCTTC
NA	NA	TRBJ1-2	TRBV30	CAWSRGDAVYGYTF	TGTGCCTGGAGTAGGGGTGATGCCGTCTATGGCTACACCTTC
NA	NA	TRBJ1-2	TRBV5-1	CASSLEGALANYGYTF	TGCGCCAGCAGCTTGGAGGGAGCGTTAGCTAACTATGGCTACACCTTC
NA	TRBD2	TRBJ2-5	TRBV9	CASSPRPGGETQYF	TGTGCCAGCAGCCCTCGACCCGGGGGGGAGACCCAGTACTTC
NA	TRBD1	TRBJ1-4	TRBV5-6	CASTPGQGLWGEKLFF	TGTGCCAGCACTCCGGGACAGGGCCTTTGGGGGGAAAAACTGTTTTTT
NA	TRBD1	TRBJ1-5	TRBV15	CATSGQGARNQPQHF	TGTGCCACCAGCGGACAGGGGGCGAGGAATCAGCCCCAGCATTTT
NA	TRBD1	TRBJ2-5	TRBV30	CAGEGQIQETQYF	TGTGCCGGCGAGGGACAGATCCAAGAGACCCAGTACTTC
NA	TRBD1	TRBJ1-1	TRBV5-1	CASSTRQGKNTEAFF	TGCGCCAGCAGCACCCGACAGGGTAAGAACACTGAAGCTTTCTTT
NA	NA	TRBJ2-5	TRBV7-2	CASSNYGASPTQETQYF	TGTGCCAGCAGCAACTACGGGGCCTCTCCCACCCAAGAGACCCAGTACTTC
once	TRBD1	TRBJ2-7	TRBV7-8	CASSQPDRGRQSYEQYF	TGTGCCAGCAGCCAACCGGACAGGGGCCGCCAATCCTACGAGCAGTACTTC
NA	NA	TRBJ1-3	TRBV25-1	CASRMDSGNTIYF	TGTGCCAGCAGGATGGACAGTGGAAACACCATATATTTT
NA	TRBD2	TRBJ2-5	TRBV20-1	CSASSSGGQETQYF	TGCAGTGCTAGTTCTAGCGGGGGCCAAGAGACCCAGTACTTC
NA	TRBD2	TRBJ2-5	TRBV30	CAWSPRTSGTETQYF	TGTGCCTGGAGTCCCCGGACTAGCGGTACGGAGACCCAGTACTTC
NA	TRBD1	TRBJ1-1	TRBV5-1	CASSLEGQGRTEAFF	TGCGCCAGCAGCTTGGAGGGACAGGGACGCACTGAAGCTTTCTTT
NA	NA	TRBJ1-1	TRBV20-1	CSARDVAGENTEAFF	TGCAGTGCTAGAGATGTGGCAGGGGAGAACACTGAAGCTTTCTTT
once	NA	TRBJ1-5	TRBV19	CATAHGEPMGQPQHF	TGTGCCACGGCCCACGGGGAACCTATGGGACAGCCCCAGCATTTT
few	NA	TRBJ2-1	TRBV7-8	CASSQDSLVNEQFF	TGTGCCAGCAGCCAGGACAGCCTTGTGAATGAGCAGTTCTTC
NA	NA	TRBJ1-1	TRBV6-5	CASSYSSEAFF	TGTGCCAGCAGTTACTCGTCTGAAGCTTTCTTT
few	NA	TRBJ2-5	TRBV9	CASSVRGQETQYF	TGTGCCAGCAGCGTCCGGGGGCAAGAGACCCAGTACTTC
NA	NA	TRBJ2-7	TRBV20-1	CSASHHVGPEQYF	TGCAGTGCTAGTCACCATGTGGGTCCCGAGCAGTACTTC
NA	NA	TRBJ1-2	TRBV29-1	CSVDSETGNYGYTF	TGCAGCGTTGATTCCGAGACAGGAAACTATGGCTACACCTTC
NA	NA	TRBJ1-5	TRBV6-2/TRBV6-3	CASSFMGFNQPQHF	TGTGCCAGCAGTTTTATGGGTTTCAATCAGCCCCAGCATTTT
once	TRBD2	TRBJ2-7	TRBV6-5	CASSYELAGESEQYF	TGTGCCAGCAGTTACGAACTAGCGGGGGAAAGCGAGCAGTACTTC
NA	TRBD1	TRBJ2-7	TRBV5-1	CASSPGGTGIYEQYF	TGCGCCAGCAGCCCCGGGGGGACAGGGATCTACGAGCAGTACTTC
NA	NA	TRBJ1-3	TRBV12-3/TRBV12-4	CASSLSAGGGNTIYF	TGTGCCAGCAGTTTATCAGCGGGAGGCGGAAACACCATATATTTT
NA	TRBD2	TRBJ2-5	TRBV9	CASSRTGTSEETQYF	TGTGCCAGCAGCAGAACCGGGACTAGCGAAGAGACCCAGTACTTC
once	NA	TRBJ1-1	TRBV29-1	CSVESSQGSYAFF	TGCAGCGTTGAATCTTCGCAGGGAAGTTACGCTTTCTTT
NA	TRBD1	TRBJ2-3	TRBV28	CASSPGQGSTDTQYF	TGTGCCAGCAGTCCTGGACAGGGGAGCACAGATACGCAGTATTTT
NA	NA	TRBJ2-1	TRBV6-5	CASSYRGEGARGPNNEQFF	TGTGCCAGCAGTTACCGGGGAGAAGGGGCCAGAGGCCCTAACAATGAGCAGTTCTTC
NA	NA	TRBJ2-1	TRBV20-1	CSTSGVGNEQFF	TGCAGTACTTCAGGGGTGGGCAATGAGCAGTTCTTC
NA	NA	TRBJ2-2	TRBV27	CASSPNPGLYTGELFF	TGTGCCAGCAGTCCCAACCCGGGACTTTACACCGGGGAGCTGTTTTTT
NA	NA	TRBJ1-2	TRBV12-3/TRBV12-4	CASRFYGGHDYGYTF	TGTGCCAGTCGTTTTTACGGGGGACACGACTATGGCTACACCTTC
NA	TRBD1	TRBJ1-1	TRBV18	CASYDDGTGTEAFF	TGTGCCAGCTACGACGATGGGACAGGCACTGAAGCTTTCTTT
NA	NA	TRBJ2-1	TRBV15	CATSRDGERSYNEQFF	TGTGCCACCAGCAGAGATGGGGAGCGGTCCTACAATGAGCAGTTCTTC
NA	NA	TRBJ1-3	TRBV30	CAWSVDNPSGNTIYF	TGTGCCTGGAGTGTAGACAATCCCTCTGGAAACACCATATATTTT
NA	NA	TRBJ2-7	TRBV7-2	CASSLERPSRSYEQYF	TGTGCCAGCAGCTTAGAGCGGCCCTCGCGAAGCTACGAGCAGTACTTC
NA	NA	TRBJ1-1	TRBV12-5	CASGLDTPMTEAFF	TGTGCTAGTGGTTTGGACACACCGATGACTGAAGCTTTCTTT
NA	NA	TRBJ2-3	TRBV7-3	CASSQPEGGGTDTQYF	TGTGCCAGCAGCCAACCGGAGGGGGGCGGCACAGATACGCAGTATTTT
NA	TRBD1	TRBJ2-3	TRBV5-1	CASSLGATGGTDTQYF	TGCGCCAGCAGCTTGGGGGCCACAGGGGGCACAGATACGCAGTATTTT
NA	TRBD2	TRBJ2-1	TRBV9	CASSVDPPSGVRHEQFF	TGTGCCAGCAGCGTAGACCCCCCTAGCGGGGTCAGACATGAGCAGTTCTTC
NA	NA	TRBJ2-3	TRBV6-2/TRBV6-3	CASSKETPRRTDTQYF	TGTGCCAGCAGTAAAGAAACCCCCCGGAGGACAGATACGCAGTATTTT
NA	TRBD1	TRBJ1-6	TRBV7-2	CASSLNRGLSPLHF	TGTGCCAGCAGCTTAAACAGGGGGCTTTCACCCCTCCACTTT
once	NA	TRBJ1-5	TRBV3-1	CASSQDRRQPQHF	TGTGCCAGCAGCCAAGATAGACGGCAGCCCCAGCATTTT
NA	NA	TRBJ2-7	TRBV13	CASSPRAVSSPGEQYF	TGTGCCAGCAGCCCTCGGGCAGTCTCCTCCCCGGGGGAGCAGTACTTC
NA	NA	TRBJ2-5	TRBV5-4	CASSLGQGGGETQYF	TGTGCCAGCAGCTTGGGACAGGGAGGCGGAGAGACCCAGTACTTC
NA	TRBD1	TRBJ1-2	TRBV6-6	CASSYGTGGGGYTF	TGTGCCAGCAGTTACGGGACAGGGGGTGGTGGCTACACCTTC
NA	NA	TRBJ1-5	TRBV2	CASSDVGGLGQPQHF	TGTGCCAGCAGTGATGTCGGGGGGCTGGGACAGCCCCAGCATTTT
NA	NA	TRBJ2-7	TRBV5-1	CASSFPTGASYEQYF	TGCGCCAGCAGCTTCCCGACTGGGGCTTCCTACGAGCAGTACTTC
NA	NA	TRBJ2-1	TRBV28	CASIIGGLNYNEQFF	TGTGCCAGCATAATAGGGGGACTAAATTACAATGAGCAGTTCTTC
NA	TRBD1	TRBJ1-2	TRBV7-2	CASSLGQRYGYTF	TGTGCCAGCAGCTTGGGACAGCGATATGGCTACACCTTC
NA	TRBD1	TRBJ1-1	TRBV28	CASTPGGPNTEAFF	TGTGCCAGCACCCCAGGGGGGCCGAACACTGAAGCTTTCTTT
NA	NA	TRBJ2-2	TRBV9	CASSVGGAGTGELFF	TGTGCCAGCAGCGTAGGAGGGGCCGGAACCGGGGAGCTGTTTTTT